The clone carrying this T cell receptor (beta chain) was seen repeatedly, ten times or more. This record belongs to a study of T cells after yellow fever vaccination. Germline CDR1 is SGHRS and CDR2 is YFSETQ. Deletions cut 7 bases from V and 7 bases from J, with 15 bases between. This CDR3 is built from 13 residues. TCRdb itself ran the 5' RACE reads through MiXCR, one entry per CDR3 protein. The repertoire has 95,000 to 150,000 distinct CDR3 sequences, nearly 7.5% of them found once; the top ten carry around 2.3%. V gene TRBV5-1 combines with J gene TRBJ2-1; D is unresolved. This sequence originates from a man aged 18 to 30 who received the YFV17D yellow fever vaccine. The specimen comprised CD4+ T cells sorted from PBMCs, sampled 9 to 11 days after the first yellow fever vaccination. As DNA, the CDR3 is TGCGCCAGCGCCTTTTTGGGTGGAAATGAGCAGTTCTTC. This sequence encodes CASAFLGGNEQFF.